The rows below give T cell receptor beta chains drawn from one sample of a study of blood T cell repertoires in COVID-19. Data came from immunoSEQ multiplex PCR; TCRdb stores just in-frame clones and leaves some out. Of more than 300,000 clones listed, nearly 90% are singletons. Material for sequencing was PBMCs or T cells enriched from blood (not recorded which). All receptors come from a woman under 40 who had recovered from COVID-19. The CDR3 runs from the conserved cysteine through the conserved F or W. Size tells how often a clone was seen (once, few, many) or the class of an expanded clone, and some rows leave it out.

TRBV19	13	NA	TRBJ1-1	CASRVQGGTEAFF
TRBV10-1	16	few	TRBJ1-6	CASSESGVLGNSPLHF
TRBV7-2	13	NA	TRBJ2-1	CASSSALGGEQFF
TRBV18	14	NA	TRBJ2-7	CASSPDRVSYEQYF
TRBV30	14	NA	TRBJ2-1	CAWSVGDSYNEQFF
TRBV11-1	14	NA	TRBJ2-7	CASSRGTGVYEQYF
TRBV12-5	16	NA	TRBJ1-5	CASGLLRGERNQPQHF
TRBV5-1	13	NA	TRBJ1-2	CASSPGGVDGYTF
TRBV9	16	NA	TRBJ2-3	CASSVEEGGSTDTQYF
TRBV7-2	17	NA	TRBJ2-5	CASSLDRFWAGQETQYF
TRBV3-1/TRBV3-2	16	NA	TRBJ1-6	CASSQGAGGVGSPLHF
TRBV2	14	few	TRBJ1-1	CASSFTGGGTEAFF
TRBV9	12	NA	TRBJ1-2	CASSRQGVGYTF
TRBV5-1	14	NA	TRBJ1-1	CASSSGQLNTEAFF
TRBV4-2	14	NA	TRBJ1-4	CASSLISTNEKLFF
TRBV20-1	14	NA	TRBJ1-1	CSASYGGPRTEAFF
TRBV5-1	14	NA	TRBJ1-1	CASAQDPLNTEAFF
TRBV14	13	NA	TRBJ1-3	CASSPGQLNTIYF
TRBV5-4	15	once	TRBJ1-2	CASSYMALANYGYTF
TRBV5-1	15	NA	TRBJ2-1	CASSGPTGSYNEQFF
TRBV6-2/TRBV6-3	18	many	TRBJ1-1	CASSHQRGTATLNTEAFF
TRBV10-3	15	NA	TRBJ2-1	CAISDTSGGNNEQFF
TRBV19	13	NA	TRBJ2-3	CASSIRGRDTQYF
TRBV14	14	NA	TRBJ1-1	CASSQETVNTEAFF
TRBV27	15	NA	TRBJ2-1	CASSSGLDPYNEQFF
TRBV5-1	15	NA	TRBJ2-3	CASSRQQGPTDTQYF
TRBV29-1	14	NA	TRBJ1-2	CSALGQSSDYGYTF